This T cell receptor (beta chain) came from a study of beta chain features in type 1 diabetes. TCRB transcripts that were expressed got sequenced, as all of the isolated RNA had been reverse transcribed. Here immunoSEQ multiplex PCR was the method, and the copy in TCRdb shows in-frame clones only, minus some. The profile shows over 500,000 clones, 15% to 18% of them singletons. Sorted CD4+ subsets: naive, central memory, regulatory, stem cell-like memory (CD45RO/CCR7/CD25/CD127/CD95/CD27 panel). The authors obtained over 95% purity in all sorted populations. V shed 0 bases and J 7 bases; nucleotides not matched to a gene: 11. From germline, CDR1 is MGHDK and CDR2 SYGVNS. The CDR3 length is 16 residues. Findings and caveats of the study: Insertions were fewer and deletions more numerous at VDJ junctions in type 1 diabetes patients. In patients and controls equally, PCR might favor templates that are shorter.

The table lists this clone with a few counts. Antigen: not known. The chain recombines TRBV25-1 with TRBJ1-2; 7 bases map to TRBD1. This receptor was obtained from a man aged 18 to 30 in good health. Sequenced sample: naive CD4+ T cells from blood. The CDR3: CASSEYGRGEGTGYTF. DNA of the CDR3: TGTGCCAGCAGTGAATATGGCAGGGGGGAAGGTACTGGCTACACCTTC.